This is a list of T cell receptor beta chains from one sample in a study of T-cell reconstitution after alpha-beta-depleted transplantation in children. TCRdb re-derived calls from the PCR reads in MiXCR, one entry per CDR3 protein. This table has nearly 350,000 distinct CDR3 sequences, 16% appearing once. Source: PBMCs, mostly from graft donor cells, taken 360 days after TCRalphabeta/CD19-depleted stem cell transplant. The source of these receptors is a male patient under 10 years old who had a stem cell transplant for acute lymphoblastic leukemia, so the T cells may come from the graft donor. The CDR3 runs from the conserved cysteine through the conserved F or W. The D gene is left open where the match is weak. Where a row states a size, it is once, few, many or the class of an expanded clone; other rows omit it.

len	d_gene	v_gene	j_gene	abundance	CDR3nt	CDR3aa
17	TRBD2	TRBV5-1	TRBJ2-1	NA	TGCGCCAGCAGCTTGGCTATTAGCGGGAGGGTCTACAATGAGCAGTTCTTC	CASSLAISGRVYNEQFF
16	NA	TRBV28	TRBJ1-4	NA	TGTGCCAGCAGTTTCGGGGGTCAGGGGAGAGTAGAAAAACTGTTTTTT	CASSFGGQGRVEKLFF
16	TRBD1	TRBV4-3	TRBJ1-4	NA	TGCGCCAGCAGCCAAAGGGGGGACAGGGGATATGAAAAACTGTTTTTT	CASSQRGDRGYEKLFF
15	NA	TRBV4-2	TRBJ2-2	few	TGTGCCAGCAGCCAGCCGGGACTCAACACCGGGGAGCTGTTTTTT	CASSQPGLNTGELFF
13	NA	TRBV18	TRBJ2-5	NA	TGTGCCAGCTCACCACGGGACCAAGAGACCCAGTACTTC	CASSPRDQETQYF
16	NA	TRBV7-9	TRBJ1-3	NA	TGTGCCAGCAGCCCTCGGGGGAGTAACTCTGGAAACACCATATATTTT	CASSPRGSNSGNTIYF
14	NA	TRBV4-2	TRBJ2-1	NA	TGTGCCAGCAGCCAAGTTCTCAGGGACAATGAGCAGTTCTTC	CASSQVLRDNEQFF
15	NA	TRBV28	TRBJ2-7	few	TGTGCCAGCACCCCATTACGGGGACCCTCCTACGAGCAGTACTTC	CASTPLRGPSYEQYF
16	NA	TRBV29-1	TRBJ2-3	NA	TGCAGCGTTGGCCCTATATTAGCGCTAAGCACAGATACGCAGTATTTT	CSVGPILALSTDTQYF
16	NA	TRBV6-2/TRBV6-3	TRBJ2-7	NA	TGTGCCAGCAGCAACCTACAGGGAATCACCCGTTACGAGCAGTACTTC	CASSNLQGITRYEQYF
14	NA	TRBV16	TRBJ1-1	few	TGTGCCAGCAGCCAATCGTGGGGGAACACTGAAGCTTTCTTT	CASSQSWGNTEAFF
16	TRBD1	TRBV9	TRBJ2-5	few	TGTGCCAGCAGCGCGACACCCTACAGGGGTCAAGAGACCCAGTACTTC	CASSATPYRGQETQYF
17	TRBD2	TRBV30	TRBJ2-1	NA	TGTGCCTGGCCTGGGACTAGCGGGAGAGGCTCTCCGATTAAGCAGTTCTTC	CAWPGTSGRGSPIKQFF
13	NA	TRBV9	TRBJ2-2	NA	TGTGCCACGGGACCATCTAACACCGGGGAGCTGTTTTTT	CATGPSNTGELFF
21	TRBD2	TRBV28	TRBJ2-7	many	TGTGCCAGCAGTTCACCTCATTTTTTTGGCTTAGCGGGAGAGCGCCCCTACGAGCAGTACTTC	CASSSPHFFGLAGERPYEQYF
13	NA	TRBV4-1	TRBJ2-7	NA	TGCGCCAGCAGCCAAGAAGAGGTGTACGAGCAGTACTTC	CASSQEEVYEQYF
14	NA	TRBV7-9	TRBJ1-1	few	TGTGCCAGCAGCTTAAGCGGATTGAACACTGAAGCTTTCTTT	CASSLSGLNTEAFF
15	NA	TRBV19	TRBJ2-1	few	TGTGCCAGTAGTATAGACATTCCGACTAGGATTGAGCAGTTCTTC	CASSIDIPTRIEQFF
16	TRBD2	TRBV12-3/TRBV12-4	TRBJ2-1	NA	TGTGCCAGCACCCCTAACGGGAGGGCTTTCTACAATGAGCAGTTCTTC	CASTPNGRAFYNEQFF
17	NA	TRBV4-3	TRBJ1-2	few	TGCGCCAGCAGCCAAGCGGATCTGGGGACGGCTAACTATGGCTACACCTTC	CASSQADLGTANYGYTF
16	NA	TRBV7-2	TRBJ2-7	few	TGTGCCAGCACCCCTGGGGGGCGGGGGTCGTCCTACGAGCAGTACTTC	CASTPGGRGSSYEQYF
16	TRBD1	TRBV10-3	TRBJ1-5	NA	TGTGCCATCAGTGGGTCGCGACAGGGTAGCAATCAGCCCCAGCATTTT	CAISGSRQGSNQPQHF
13	NA	TRBV4-3	TRBJ2-5	many	TGCGCCAGCAGCCCCCGCTTGGGAGAGACCCAGTACTTC	CASSPRLGETQYF
15	TRBD2	TRBV12-3/TRBV12-4	TRBJ2-1	many	TGTGCCAGCAGCCCGCGAGCGGGACGGGGCAATGAGCAGTTCTTC	CASSPRAGRGNEQFF
17	TRBD2	TRBV6-2/TRBV6-3	TRBJ2-3	few	TGTGCCAGCAGTTACGCCTTGGCGGGAGGCCCCACAGATACGCAGTATTTT	CASSYALAGGPTDTQYF
13	NA	TRBV20-1	TRBJ1-2	few	TGCAGTGCTACCCCGGGGCCGAACTATGGCTACACCTTC	CSATPGPNYGYTF
14	NA	TRBV2	TRBJ1-1	many	TGTGCCAGCAACCCTCGGACCATGAACACTGAAGCTTTCTTT	CASNPRTMNTEAFF
14	TRBD2	TRBV28	TRBJ2-1	NA	TGTGCCAGCAGCCGAGCGGGAAAAGACAATGAGCAGTTCTTC	CASSRAGKDNEQFF
15	NA	TRBV4-2	TRBJ2-5	NA	TGTGCCAGCAGCCAGTGGGCCCAGGGGCAAGAGACCCAGTACTTC	CASSQWAQGQETQYF
16	NA	TRBV28	TRBJ2-7	NA	TGTGCCAGCAGTTTGACCTCTAGCGATAGGCAGCACGAGCAGTACTTC	CASSLTSSDRQHEQYF
14	NA	TRBV5-1	TRBJ2-7	many	TGCGCCAGCAGCTTGGGCGGACATACTTACGAGCAGTACTTC	CASSLGGHTYEQYF
12	NA	TRBV6-2/TRBV6-3	TRBJ1-5	NA	TGTGCCAGCAGTTACGAGGAGAGGTCCCAGCATTTT	CASSYEERSQHF
16	NA	TRBV5-6	TRBJ1-1	NA	TGTGCCAGCAGCTTGAGGGCTGGACAAGTGAACACTGAAGCTTTCTTT	CASSLRAGQVNTEAFF
15	NA	TRBV5-1	TRBJ1-3	NA	TGCGCCAGCAGCTTGTCGGGGAGCTCTGGAAACACCATATATTTT	CASSLSGSSGNTIYF
15	NA	TRBV5-1	TRBJ2-1	NA	TGCGCCAGCAGCTTGGACAGGGGAGGCCACAATGAGCAGTTCTTC	CASSLDRGGHNEQFF
15	TRBD1	TRBV30	TRBJ2-3	NA	TGTGCCTGGAGAGGACAGGGGCTCCCCACAGATACGCAGTATTTT	CAWRGQGLPTDTQYF
13	NA	TRBV5-1	TRBJ2-5	NA	TGCGCCAGCAGCTTGCTCAGTCCGGAGACCCAGTACTTC	CASSLLSPETQYF
16	NA	TRBV10-3	TRBJ2-1	few	TGTGCCATCAGTGACGACGACAGGATCTCCTACAATGAGCAGTTCTTC	CAISDDDRISYNEQFF
14	TRBD1	TRBV15	TRBJ1-2	NA	TGTGCCACCAGCAGGGAGGACAGGGTCTATGGCTACACCTTC	CATSREDRVYGYTF
18	TRBD2	TRBV28	TRBJ2-1	few	TGTGCCAGCAGTTTTATTCGGTCTAGCGGGACCAGTTACAATGAGCAGTTCTTC	CASSFIRSSGTSYNEQFF
13	TRBD1	TRBV10-3	TRBJ1-3	many	TGTGCCATCAGGGGGACAGAGGGAAACACCATATATTTT	CAIRGTEGNTIYF
14	TRBD1	TRBV20-1	TRBJ1-5	NA	TGCAGTGGCAGGACAGGGGGATTCAATCAGCCCCAGCATTTT	CSGRTGGFNQPQHF
14	NA	TRBV5-1	TRBJ1-1	many	TGCGCCAGCAGCTTGCGGACAGTGAACACTGAAGCTTTCTTT	CASSLRTVNTEAFF
18	TRBD2	TRBV4-3	TRBJ2-3	few	TGCGCCAGCAGCCAAGGGTTAGCGGGGTCGGGGAGCACAGATACGCAGTATTTT	CASSQGLAGSGSTDTQYF
12	NA	TRBV4-3	TRBJ2-7	once	TGCGCCAGCAGCCAAGATTCGCGACACCTGTACTTC	CASSQDSRHLYF
16	TRBD1	TRBV15	TRBJ1-4	many	TGTGCCACCAGCGGACAGGGGGCGTATGCTAATGAAAAACTGTTTTTT	CATSGQGAYANEKLFF
16	TRBD2	TRBV28	TRBJ2-3	few	TGTGCCAGCAGACCCACTAGCGGGCGTAGCACAGATACGCAGTATTTT	CASRPTSGRSTDTQYF
16	NA	TRBV5-1	TRBJ2-3	NA	TGCGCCAGCAGCTCTATTAGCGGAAAAGGCACAGATACGCAGTATTTT	CASSSISGKGTDTQYF
14	NA	TRBV4-1	TRBJ2-1	many	TGCGCCAGCAGCCCCGGGACTGTAAACAATGAGCAGTTCTTC	CASSPGTVNNEQFF
15	TRBD1	TRBV5-5	TRBJ1-4	few	TGTGCCAGCAGCCGACCGACAGGGCGAGGAGAAAAACTGTTTTTT	CASSRPTGRGEKLFF